This T cell receptor beta chain came from a study of PD-L1 blockade in urothelial cancer. About the research overall: Blood analysis took place 3 weeks (second dose) and 6 weeks after treatment start.

Using immunoSEQ multiplex PCR, the repertoire was profiled, and TCRdb retains in-frame clones only, with some absent. The profile shows around 100,000 clones, about 85% of them singletons. Looked up from germline, CDR1 is SGHTA and CDR2 is FQGNSA. This CDR3 spans 14 amino acids. The J segment lost 2 bases and the V segment lost 5 bases, leaving 5 bases of the junction unmatched. The chain employs TRBV7-2 and TRBJ2-7; 8 bases map to TRBD2. The sample was PBMCs, taken around atezolizumab (anti-PD-L1) treatment. The receptor was isolated from a man in his forties or fifties with urothelial cancer. CDR3 sequence reads: CASSPGLVAYEQYF. Here the CDR3 DNA reads TGTGCCAGCAGCCCGGGACTAGTAGCCTACGAGCAGTACTTC. Full variable domain (missing parts from reference TRBV7-2 and TRBJ2-7): GAGVSQSPSNKVTEKGKDVELRCDPISGHTALYWYRQSLGQGLEFLIYFQGNSAPDKSGLPSDRFSAERTGGSVSTLTIQRTQQEDSAVYLCASSPGLVAYEQYFGPGTRLTVT.